This record looks at one T cell receptor (beta chain) sequence and its context. This sample stems from a study of blood T cell repertoires in COVID-19. Clones were read by immunoSEQ multiplex PCR, and TCRdb kept only the in-frame ones, dropping some. The sample yields about 150,000 clones, around 84% seen once. The sample taken for sequencing was peripheral blood. The TCR comes from a man aged 65-85 years with acute or convalescent COVID-19.

CDR3 nucleotides: TGTGCCAGCAGTACTACAGCTTTACGGGGGAGCGAGCAGTACTTC. It yields the protein CASSTTALRGSEQYF. The chain carries TRBV27 and TRBJ2-7, with a weak D call TRBD2 (6 bases). Germline loops: CDR1 MNHEY, CDR2 SMNVEV (reference sequence). V lost 5 bases, J lost 6 bases, and 20 bases lay in between. This CDR3 comprises 15 residues.